Listed below are T cell receptor beta chains from one sample, sequenced in a study of cytomegalovirus exposure and HLA in healthy donors. Profiled with immunoSEQ multiplex PCR; TCRdb holds only in-frame clones, not every one. The table includes some 130,000 clones, around 73% detected once. Sequencing was done on a sample of PBMCs. The receptors stem from a female donor in good health and CMV-seronegative. CDR3s include the opening cysteine and the closing phenylalanine or tryptophan. D genes are given only for firm matches. Not all rows give a size; the values are once, few, many and, for expanded clones, a class.

J gene: TRBJ2-7; V gene: TRBV5-1; D gene: -; clone size: few; CDR3 DNA: TGCGCCAGCAGCCGAGGATTCACGACGTTTTCCTACGAGCAGTACTTC; CDR3 protein: CASSRGFTTFSYEQYF
J gene: TRBJ2-1; V gene: TRBV7-2; D gene: -; clone size: -; CDR3 DNA: TGTGCCAGCAGCTTTCCAGATTACAATGAGCAGTTCTTC; CDR3 protein: CASSFPDYNEQFF
J gene: TRBJ2-1; V gene: TRBV10-3; D gene: -; clone size: -; CDR3 DNA: TGTGCCATCAGTGGGACTTCCCACAATGAGCAGTTCTTC; CDR3 protein: CAISGTSHNEQFF
J gene: TRBJ1-1; V gene: TRBV5-8; D gene: TRBD1; clone size: -; CDR3 DNA: TGTGCCAGCAGCTTGGAGACAGGGAGGAACACTGAAGCTTTCTTT; CDR3 protein: CASSLETGRNTEAFF
J gene: TRBJ2-7; V gene: TRBV15; D gene: TRBD2; clone size: once; CDR3 DNA: TGTGCCACCAGCAGATTGGGACTACACTACGAGCAGTACTTC; CDR3 protein: CATSRLGLHYEQYF
J gene: TRBJ2-2; V gene: TRBV28; D gene: TRBD1; clone size: -; CDR3 DNA: TGTGCCAGCAGTAGAGGACAGGGAGGCGGGGAGCTGTTTTTT; CDR3 protein: CASSRGQGGGELFF
J gene: TRBJ1-2; V gene: TRBV2; D gene: TRBD1; clone size: -; CDR3 DNA: TGTGCCAGCGGAACGGGACAGGGGTACTATGGCTACACCTTC; CDR3 protein: CASGTGQGYYGYTF
J gene: TRBJ2-2; V gene: TRBV15; D gene: -; clone size: -; CDR3 DNA: TGTGCCACCAGCAGAGTCCAGGGGACCCACAACACCGGGGAGCTGTTTTTT; CDR3 protein: CATSRVQGTHNTGELFF
J gene: TRBJ1-2; V gene: TRBV30; D gene: -; clone size: -; CDR3 DNA: TGTGCCTGGTCTACAGGGTGGATAGGCTACACCTTC; CDR3 protein: CAWSTGWIGYTF
J gene: TRBJ1-4; V gene: TRBV15; D gene: TRBD1; clone size: few; CDR3 DNA: TGTGCCACCAGCAGAGATCATAGCAGGGGGGTAGGAGAAAAACTGTTTTTT; CDR3 protein: CATSRDHSRGVGEKLFF
J gene: TRBJ2-7; V gene: TRBV2; D gene: -; clone size: once; CDR3 DNA: TGTGCCAGCCGGAGGGGTAGCGGAGTTTACGAGCAGTACTTC; CDR3 protein: CASRRGSGVYEQYF
J gene: TRBJ2-4; V gene: TRBV28; D gene: -; clone size: -; CDR3 DNA: TGTGCCAGCGGGACACTCGGTAAAAACATTCAGTACTTC; CDR3 protein: CASGTLGKNIQYF
J gene: TRBJ1-2; V gene: TRBV28; D gene: -; clone size: -; CDR3 DNA: TGTGCCAGCAGTTTATTCACAGGGAACTATGGCTACACCTTC; CDR3 protein: CASSLFTGNYGYTF
J gene: TRBJ1-1; V gene: TRBV7-2; D gene: -; clone size: -; CDR3 DNA: TGTGCCAGCAGCTTAATTTGGGGCGATGAGGCTTTCTTT; CDR3 protein: CASSLIWGDEAFF
J gene: TRBJ1-2; V gene: TRBV28; D gene: -; clone size: -; CDR3 DNA: TGTGCCAGCAGCCGACCCGGGGCAGGGGTATATGGCTACACCTTC; CDR3 protein: CASSRPGAGVYGYTF
J gene: TRBJ1-5; V gene: TRBV5-1; D gene: TRBD1; clone size: -; CDR3 DNA: TGCGCCAGCAGCTTGTCGGGACAGAGTAATCAGCCCCAGCATTTT; CDR3 protein: CASSLSGQSNQPQHF
J gene: TRBJ1-2; V gene: TRBV7-9; D gene: -; clone size: -; CDR3 DNA: TGTGCCAGCAGCTTATCGACGGCGGGGCACTTTGGCTACACCTTC; CDR3 protein: CASSLSTAGHFGYTF
J gene: TRBJ2-7; V gene: TRBV6-5; D gene: -; clone size: -; CDR3 DNA: TGTGCCAGCAGCGAAATAGACAGTCGCTACGAGCAGTACTTC; CDR3 protein: CASSEIDSRYEQYF
J gene: TRBJ2-1; V gene: TRBV27; D gene: TRBD2; clone size: -; CDR3 DNA: TGTGCCAGCAGTTTAGCGGGAGAGAATGAGCAGTTCTTC; CDR3 protein: CASSLAGENEQFF
J gene: TRBJ1-2; V gene: TRBV15; D gene: TRBD1; clone size: -; CDR3 DNA: TGTGCCACCAGCGTCTCAGGGGGAGGCTACACCTTC; CDR3 protein: CATSVSGGGYTF
J gene: TRBJ2-4; V gene: TRBV6-5; D gene: -; clone size: -; CDR3 DNA: TGTGCCAGCAGTTACTCAAACAGTCTAGCCAAAAACATTCAGTACTTC; CDR3 protein: CASSYSNSLAKNIQYF
J gene: TRBJ1-5; V gene: TRBV25-1; D gene: -; clone size: -; CDR3 DNA: TGTGCCAGCAGTGACAGAGCGGGGCCCCAGCATTTT; CDR3 protein: CASSDRAGPQHF
J gene: TRBJ2-1; V gene: TRBV27; D gene: -; clone size: -; CDR3 DNA: TGTGCCAGCAGTCCCCGCGGCGGGACCTACAATGAGCAGTTCTTC; CDR3 protein: CASSPRGGTYNEQFF
J gene: TRBJ2-7; V gene: TRBV28; D gene: -; clone size: -; CDR3 DNA: TGTGCCAGCAGTTTTGGGGGGTTTAGCTACGAGCAGTACTTC; CDR3 protein: CASSFGGFSYEQYF
J gene: TRBJ2-1; V gene: TRBV5-4; D gene: TRBD2; clone size: -; CDR3 DNA: TGTGCCAGCAGCCCCGGGACTAGCGGGAGCTACAATGAGCAGTTCTTC; CDR3 protein: CASSPGTSGSYNEQFF
J gene: TRBJ2-1; V gene: TRBV28; D gene: -; clone size: -; CDR3 DNA: TGTGCCAGCAGTACGCCAGGGGGTAGAAGCGGGAGTTACAATGAGCAGTTCTTC; CDR3 protein: CASSTPGGRSGSYNEQFF
J gene: TRBJ1-5; V gene: TRBV10-2; D gene: -; clone size: few; CDR3 DNA: TGCGCCAGCGCCTCCGGGAGCTCGTATCAGCCCCAGCATTTT; CDR3 protein: CASASGSSYQPQHF
J gene: TRBJ2-7; V gene: TRBV21-1; D gene: -; clone size: -; CDR3 DNA: TGTGCCAGCAGCAAAACTAGCGGGAGCCAAAAGGGGGGCGAGCAGTACTTC; CDR3 protein: CASSKTSGSQKGGEQYF
J gene: TRBJ1-3; V gene: TRBV5-1; D gene: -; clone size: -; CDR3 DNA: TGCGCCAGCAGCCCGCAGGGTGGCCTAAATCCCTTCGGAAACACCATATATTTT; CDR3 protein: CASSPQGGLNPFGNTIYF
J gene: TRBJ2-3; V gene: TRBV7-2; D gene: -; clone size: -; CDR3 DNA: TGTGCCAGCAGCTTGTACCAGGATACGCAGTATTTT; CDR3 protein: CASSLYQDTQYF
J gene: TRBJ1-6; V gene: TRBV6-1; D gene: TRBD1; clone size: -; CDR3 DNA: TGTGCCAGCAGTTCCGGGACAGGGCTCTCACCCCTCCACTTT; CDR3 protein: CASSSGTGLSPLHF
J gene: TRBJ1-2; V gene: TRBV7-9; D gene: -; clone size: -; CDR3 DNA: TGTGCCAGCAGCGTAGCGACAGGCGGCTACACCTTC; CDR3 protein: CASSVATGGYTF
J gene: TRBJ1-4; V gene: TRBV10-3; D gene: TRBD1; clone size: -; CDR3 DNA: TGTGCCATCAGTGATTCGCGACAGGGTACTAATGAAAAACTGTTTTTT; CDR3 protein: CAISDSRQGTNEKLFF
J gene: TRBJ2-1; V gene: TRBV9; D gene: TRBD2; clone size: -; CDR3 DNA: TGTGCCAGCAGCCCTCCAGGGACTAGCGAGTACAATGAGCAGTTCTTC; CDR3 protein: CASSPPGTSEYNEQFF
J gene: TRBJ2-5; V gene: TRBV27; D gene: -; clone size: -; CDR3 DNA: TGTGCCAGCAGAACAGGACCTCGGGAGACCCAGTACTTC; CDR3 protein: CASRTGPRETQYF
J gene: TRBJ1-2; V gene: TRBV2; D gene: -; clone size: -; CDR3 DNA: TGTGCCAGCAGGATATACAGCGGGGATGGCTACACCTTC; CDR3 protein: CASRIYSGDGYTF
J gene: TRBJ2-1; V gene: TRBV7-3; D gene: -; clone size: -; CDR3 DNA: TGTGCCAGCAGCTTAACTACCCCAGTTGGCTCCTACAATGAGCAGTTCTTC; CDR3 protein: CASSLTTPVGSYNEQFF
J gene: TRBJ1-1; V gene: TRBV30; D gene: -; clone size: few; CDR3 DNA: TGTGCCTGGAGTAAGGGGTCAGGCACTGAAGCTTTCTTT; CDR3 protein: CAWSKGSGTEAFF
J gene: TRBJ2-1; V gene: TRBV4-1; D gene: TRBD2; clone size: many; CDR3 DNA: TGCGCCAGCAGCCAAGTGGGACTAGCGGGAGGGCCTCGATCCTACAATGAGCAGTTCTTC; CDR3 protein: CASSQVGLAGGPRSYNEQFF